This T cell receptor (beta chain) was observed in a study of cytomegalovirus exposure and HLA in healthy donors (TCRdb year 2017). At the level of the whole study: An earlier analysis of about 560 of the donors reported 250 to 350 Gb of sequence data and 95 million to 120 million unique TCR beta sequences obtained from some 200 million T cells. A later genetic analysis took genome-wide SNP genotypes for 398 of the 666 donors and used that subset as a discovery cohort. Rather than drawing on any new phenotypic data, the later analysis identified candidate immune exposures from TCR beta sequences and the way those sequences occurred across donors. A separate validation cohort of 100 to 150 different subjects was used in addition to the approximately 700-subject first cohort. A later analysis re-examined previously published TCR beta repertoires from 610 or so donors and added high-resolution HLA genotyping to investigate patterns of TCR occurrence. HLA typing included class I and class II loci at four-digit resolution. Every discovery cohort repertoire had been produced on one sequencing platform. Across approximately 400 genotyped donors of the cohort, an average of roughly 230,000 unique TCR beta nucleotide sequences per donor were sequenced, and roughly 17% of those sequences were non-productive. Because of strong linkage in the cohort, five DR-DQ haplotypes were treated as single units for association and clustering. About 280 gigabases of sequencing data and tens of millions of unique TCR sequences made up an early release that covered fewer than 650 HLA-typed donors. The study aimed to test whether cataloging public T cell receptors could reveal signatures of past pathogen exposure. To predict cytomegalovirus infection status, the study combined high-throughput TCR immunosequencing, statistical association of individual TCRs with disease status, and machine learning. In an earlier analysis of 587 of the donors, high-throughput TCR beta sequencing was used to judge whether each TCR beta V gene segment behaved as functional or pseudogenic. Alongside the repertoire data, information on donor age, sex, ethnicity and CMV serostatus was compiled. The study profiled the T cell repertoires of approximately 700 subjects by immunosequencing and related them to cytomegalovirus serostatus. Among the approximately 400 genotyped donors, 75% to 90% belonged to the genetic ancestry cluster associated with self-reported Caucasian donors. The number of typed donors differed by locus: roughly 629-640 for A, B, C, DRB1 and DQB1; 522 for DQA1; 606 for DPA1; and some 450 for DPB1. What the research found in general, with its limitations: Most CMV-associated TCR beta chains appeared to be HLA-restricted in a later analysis, and the HLA associations seemed to be driven largely by CMV exposure. In vitro tests confirmed that a few of the cytomegalovirus-associated TCR beta chains recognize cytomegalovirus antigens. The only immune exposure information available for the cohort was CMV serostatus. When HLA alleles, especially DR and DQ, strongly co-occurred, attributing TCR associations to individual alleles was difficult. In both the original and validation cohorts, the classifier was reported to diagnose cytomegalovirus status with high specificity and sensitivity. Broadly in line with IMGT annotations, most TCR beta V segments showed up in productive rearrangements about 87% or about 30% of the time in an earlier analysis of around 600 of the donors. Most TCR sequences were seen in very few donors, while some public TCRs were found in many individuals. Because counts were too low, roughly 16 rarely observed V segments, including chromosome 9 orphons, were excluded from the earlier analysis of some 590 of the donors. Correlated functional status among segregating V segments might be attributable to linkage disequilibrium, but an unknown experimental factor could not be ruled out. The 87-base-pair reads could not distinguish some IMGT-functional V segments, including TRBV6-2 and TRBV6-3, so those segments were excluded. In a later analysis, some 17,000 TCR beta sequences were associated with specific HLA alleles at a false discovery rate of 0.05. The study gave a list of under 200 TCR beta chains associated with cytomegalovirus. In a later analysis, the rate of TCR association differed among HLA loci, with DRB1 alleles having the most associated TCRs and HLA-C alleles having the fewest. In a later analysis, several top co-occurrence clusters were reported to appear linked to parvovirus B19, influenza, CMV and Epstein-Barr virus. In a later analysis, HLA-associated TCR beta chains showed more clonal expansion and lower generation probabilities than non-associated chains that were equally common. The cohort was sequenced for TCR beta chains only, and without alpha or paired-chain data the features that could be detected were limited. It was suggested by the authors that the approach could potentially be generalized to other disease states and immunological phenotypes. A further reported finding was that TCR beta sequences accurately predicted the HLA-A and HLA-B alleles for most subjects in the first cohort. A later genetic analysis associated a missense DCLRE1C variant with V-gene and J-gene trimming of TCR beta chains, and an independent cohort replicated the association. A group of highly shared sequence variants was considered likely to be a technical artifact of the sequencing pipeline. The presence/absence analyses assumed that sequencing depth was roughly uniform across donors, and that assumption may not be true. In a later genetic analysis, fewer N-insertions in productive TCRs were reported among donors in an Asian-associated ancestry cluster than the roughly 710-donor mean. Because some donors lacked HLA typing at each locus, the association tests relied only on the typed subset.

The cohort consisted of hundreds of healthy bone marrow donors. Cohort members were all nominally healthy when sampled, although unrecorded immune exposures were likely present. The donor tested CMV seronegative, placing the donor among the approximately 360 seronegative members of the cohort. A peripheral blood sample was provided by each donor, and peripheral blood mononuclear cells were used for TCR beta sequencing. Genomic DNA extraction from the blood cell samples was performed with the Qiagen DNeasy Blood Extraction Kit. Of note for this clone: The antigen this receptor binds is unknown. No base quality values were provided; no much bigger clone lies one nucleotide off.

The library was generated by the immunoSEQ multiplex PCR assay. A mixture of 60 forward primers for TCR Vbeta segments and 13 reverse primers for TCR Jbeta segments was used in the multiplex PCR. A multiplex PCR assay on genomic DNA amplified the CDR3 region of rearranged TCR beta genes. The Illumina HiSeq System was used to sequence the amplified TCR beta libraries as 87-base-pair reads. As for the authors' bioinformatics: A later analysis tallied roughly 78 million unique TCR beta chains across the approximately 670 repertoires, and around 9.9 million of those chains were shared by two or more donors. Raw reads were error-corrected and collapsed into unique sequences by a nearest-neighbor algorithm in which closely related sequences were merged to remove PCR and sequencing errors. V, D and J gene segments were assigned by aligning CDR3 sequences to IMGT reference sequences. Each retained sequence needed at least a six-nucleotide match to both a V gene segment and a J gene segment. Rearrangements were classified as productive when the CDR3 lacked stop codons and remained in frame with V and J, and all other rearrangements were classified as non-productive. CDR3 was defined by IMGT convention, running from the second conserved V-encoded cysteine to the conserved J-encoded phenylalanine. The earlier analysis of about 590 of the donors excluded sequences that lacked an unambiguous match to a single V gene segment. In an earlier analysis of 587 of the donors, a V segment was called functional when productive rearrangements were above 56.7%, and segregating when the standard deviation between donors exceeded 5%. To diagnose cytomegalovirus status from the catalog of TCR beta chain sequences, a statistical classification framework was built. A later analysis assigned V and J genes by comparing TCR nucleotide sequences with IMGT/GENE-DB human TR gene sequences. In a later analysis, CDR3 sequences and most-parsimonious VDJ recombination scenarios were assigned using the TCRdist pipeline. In a later analysis, every TCR beta chain was defined by the combination of its CDR3 amino acid sequence and its V-gene family, and reads without a unique V-gene family were dropped. A later analysis removed several hundred highly shared, low-generation-probability nucleotide sequences to deal with suspected cross-contamination and a sequencing artifact. For each public chain, a later analysis derived a clonal expansion index from normalized ranks of inferred template counts within each repertoire. In a later analysis, generation probabilities were computed using a VDJ recombination model fitted to out-of-frame rearrangements, and the results were checked against IGoR. In a later analysis, hypergeometric tests were used to score TCR-TCR, TCR-HLA and TCR-CMV co-occurrence, with a repertoire-size bias correction applied to TCR pairs. A later analysis estimated false discovery rates by permuting HLA or CMV assignments 20 times. A later analysis grouped co-occurring TCRs with DBSCAN, adding TCRdist sequence similarity when clustering within HLA-allele-positive subsets. For co-occurrence clustering, repertoires with fewer than 30,000 or more than 120,000 public chains were excluded, along with five or six repertoires with anomalous nucleotide sharing. In TCRdb, the immuneACCESS table is reduced to in-frame sequences with V and J assigned. These tables do not hold every clone; where another copy was compared, an unresolved V gene accounts for under half, and the others remain unexplained. D and trimming were read from the DNA, whereas the V and J calls and clone size are those reported in that table. In this sample the table shows 84,000 or so clones, roughly three quarters of which occur a single time. The ten largest clones add up to 1.4% of the sample.

Sequences SNHLY (CDR1) and FYNNEI (CDR2) are obtained from the germline V gene. The CDR3 spans 16 residues, from the cysteine through the phenylalanine. Of the read, only the CDR3 DNA is kept; its 48 bases are in frame from base 1. Clipping removes 4 bases from V and 8 bases from J, with 8 as the unmatched junction base count. The sequence joins TRBV2 to TRBJ2-2; TRBD2 agrees with 12 junctional bases. The sequencing sample was made of PBMCs. This clonotype was sampled from a male donor in good health and CMV-seronegative. The CDR3 is CASSVSSGRASGELFF. DNA sequence: TGTGCCAGCAGTGTATCTAGCGGGAGGGCCAGTGGGGAGCTGTTTTTT. With the portions outside the CDR3 filled from the reference TRBV2 and TRBJ2-2 genes, the complete variable region becomes EPEVTQTPSHQVTQMGQEVILRCVPISNHLYFYWYRQILGQKVEFLVSFYNNEISEKSEIFDDQFSVERPDGSNFTLKIRSTKLEDSAMYFCASSVSSGRASGELFFGEGSRLTVL.